This T cell receptor beta chain was observed in a study of Ad26.COV2.S vaccination and SARS-CoV-2 variants. The treatment: some 20 received Ad26.COV2.S at low or high dose, single or two shots; about 5 received placebo; per-sample allocation not given. Samples came from day 63 after the first vaccine or placebo injection. SARS-CoV-2 spike from the Wuhan strain was encoded by the vaccine, an Ad26 vector. This clone was seen once. The V and J ends lost 4 bases and 3 bases, in that order; junction bases with no gene match: 6. Looked up from germline, CDR1 is LGHNA and CDR2 is YSLEER. This CDR3 spans 15 amino acids. Libraries were prepared by immunoSEQ multiplex PCR; TCRdb keeps only in-frame clonotypes and omits some of them. The sample holds about 320,000 clones, roughly 88% seen once.

The chain joins TRBV4-3 to TRBJ2-3; TRBD2 aligns across 8 bases. Sequencing used peripheral blood, obtained in a trial of Ad26.COV2.S vaccine versus placebo. The TCR comes from a person between 18 and 65 years old who received the Ad26.COV2.S COVID-19 vaccine or a placebo. CDR3 in DNA: TGCGCCAGCAGCCTCCATCGGGGGGGGACAGATACGCAGTATTTT. Translated: CASSLHRGGTDTQYF.